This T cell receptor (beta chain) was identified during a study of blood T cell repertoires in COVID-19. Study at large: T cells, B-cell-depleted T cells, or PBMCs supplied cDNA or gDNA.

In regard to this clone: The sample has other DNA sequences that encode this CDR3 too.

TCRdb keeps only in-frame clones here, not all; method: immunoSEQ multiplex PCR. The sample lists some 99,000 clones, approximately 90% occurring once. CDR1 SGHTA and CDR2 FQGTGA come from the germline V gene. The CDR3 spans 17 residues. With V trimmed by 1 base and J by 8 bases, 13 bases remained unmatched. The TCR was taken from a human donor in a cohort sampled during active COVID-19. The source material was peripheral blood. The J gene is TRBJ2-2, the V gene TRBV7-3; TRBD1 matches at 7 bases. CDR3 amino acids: CASSLILVTGYSGELFF. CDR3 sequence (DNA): TGTGCCAGCAGCTTAATTCTCGTGACAGGGTATTCTGGGGAGCTGTTTTTT. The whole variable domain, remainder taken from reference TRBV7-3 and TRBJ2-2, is GAGVSQTPSNKVTEKGKYVELRCDPISGHTALYWYRQSLGQGPEFLIYFQGTGAADDSGLPNDRFFAVRPEGSVSTLKIQRTERGDSAVYLCASSLILVTGYSGELFFGEGSRLTVL.